The sequence of this T cell receptor (beta chain) was determined in a study of blood T cell repertoires in COVID-19. Study-level information: COVID-19 samples collected from the United States, Italy and Spain covered acute and convalescent phases. The analysed material was cDNA or gDNA that came from T cells, B-cell-depleted T cells, or PBMCs.

In the original processing: Estimated nucleated cell counts came from reference gene primer amplification. Assay used: immunoSEQ multiplex PCR; TCRdb lists only in-frame clones, some missing. Clone size and V and J calls were adopted from that table, with D and trimming inferred from the DNA. The sample has 100,000 to 150,000 clones, under 85% seen once; the top ten hold over 9.5%. The length of the CDR3 is 14 residues. The ends were cut back, 5 bases at V and 4 bases at J, with 15 bases in the middle. From germline, CDR1 is SGHTA and CDR2 FQGTGA. Sequenced material: peripheral blood. This chain connects TRBV7-3 to TRBJ2-7; possible D gene TRBD2, 7 bases. This clonotype was obtained from a man aged 55 to 70 with acute or convalescent COVID-19. DNA of the CDR3: TGTGCCAGCAGCCCCGGGGGCGGGAGTTACGAGCAGTACTTC. Encoded protein: CASSPGGGSYEQYF.